Described below is a single T cell receptor (beta chain) sequence and its context. The antigen remains undetermined. This sample is part of a study of T cell repertoires in cytomegalovirus infection. The study, taken as a whole, reports: CMV-specific TCR beta clonotypes restricted by HLA-C dominated the ex vivo response.

From the reads, TCRdb called clonotypes with MiXCR, one entry per CDR3 protein. The sample records some 350,000 distinct CDR3 sequences, roughly 18% being singletons. The CDR3 is made up of 13 amino acids. CDR1 and CDR2 from the germline V gene are WSHSY and SAAADI. V lost 7 bases and J 5 bases, leaving 14 bases between the germline ends. This rearrangement joins TRBV10-2 to TRBJ1-2, with D unresolved. This sequence was found in a human donor in good health (CMV status not recorded). Some clones in this sample may be carry-over from other donors' samples. The sequencing sample was made of PBMCs. In DNA form, the CDR3 reads TGCGCCAGCACGGCAGGAGACGCTTATGGCTACACCTTC. This encodes CASTAGDAYGYTF.